What follows are 7 T cell receptor beta chains derived from one specimen sequenced in a study of blood T cell repertoires in COVID-19. TCRdb's copy holds only in-frame clones and misses some; the assay was immunoSEQ multiplex PCR. This table has 150,000 to 200,000 clones, roughly nine tenths appearing once. Specimen: peripheral blood. These receptor sequences come from a woman aged 60 to 75 with COVID-19, enrolled during active disease.

DNA of the CDR3: TGTGCCAGCAGCTTCGACAGGCTTTCTGGAAACACCATATATTTT. It translates to CASSFDRLSGNTIYF. The chain couples TRBV6-2 or TRBV6-3 to TRBJ1-3; D perhaps matches TRBD1 (6 bases). V was shortened by 6 bases and J by 1 base, with 13 bases between the two germline ends. Per germline, CDR1 MNHEY and CDR2 SVGEGT. The CDR3 consists of 15 residues.

V and J are TRBV27 and TRBJ2-7; 7 bases align to TRBD2. The V gene's germline CDR1 is MNHEY and CDR2 SMNVEV (reference sequence). This CDR3 region has 15 residues. Losses at the gene ends were 6 bases for V and 7 bases for J; bases not matched to a gene: 15. The CDR3 DNA follows: TGTGCCAGCAGCCTCCAAGGACTAGGCCTGGAGGAGCAGTACTTC. Protein: CASSLQGLGLEEQYF.

The V call is TRBV11-3, the J call TRBJ2-7; D not certain. Trimming cost V 0 bases and J 3 bases, with 6 bases left between them. The CDR3 has 13 amino acids. In germline, CDR1 is SGHNT, CDR2 YENEEA. For the CDR3, the DNA is TGTGCCAGCAGCTTAGAATCAGGCTACGAGCAGTACTTC. Amino acids: CASSLESGYEQYF.

CDR3 sequence (DNA): TGTGCCAGCACCCGCACGGGGGACTACGAGCAGTACTTC. Translated: CASTRTGDYEQYF. This rearrangement joins TRBV6-5 to TRBJ2-7, with D perhaps matching TRBD2 (6 bases). The CDR3 runs 13 residues. V lost 7 bases and J 3 bases, leaving 13 bases between the germline ends. Germline values: CDR1 MNHEY, CDR2 SVGAGI.

In the case of this clone: This may come from a read error, since a much larger clone is one base off. J is TRBJ2-7 and V is TRBV9, with TRBD1 matching 11 bases. CDR1 and CDR2 from the germline V gene are SGDLS and YYNGEE. CDR3 length: 14 amino acids. The V segment lost 4 bases and the J segment 5 bases; nucleotides outside the gene matches: 5. CDR3 region: CASSSGQGVHEQYF. In nucleotides, the CDR3 is TGTGCCAGCAGCTCGGGACAGGGGGTACACGAGCAGTACTTC.

This rearrangement joins TRBV4-1 to TRBJ1-6; 7 bases are a match to TRBD1. The CDR3 is made up of 15 amino acids. V lost 8 bases to trimming and J lost 6 bases; unmatched junction nucleotides: 10. Germline V gene lookup returns CDR1 MGHRA and CDR2 YSYEKL. DNA of the CDR3: TGCGCCAGCCAAACGGGACAGAGGATTAATTCACCCCTCCACTTT. Translating it yields CASQTGQRINSPLHF.

The chain links TRBV24-1 to TRBJ2-1, with a possible D match to TRBD1 (5 bases). Per the germline V gene, CDR1 is KGHDR and CDR2 is SFDVKD. The V end was cut by 3 bases, the J end by 7 bases, with 9 bases between. The CDR3 has 13 residues. The CDR3 sequence is CATSDEGVNEQFF. The DNA of the CDR3 is TGTGCCACCAGTGATGAAGGGGTAAATGAGCAGTTCTTC.